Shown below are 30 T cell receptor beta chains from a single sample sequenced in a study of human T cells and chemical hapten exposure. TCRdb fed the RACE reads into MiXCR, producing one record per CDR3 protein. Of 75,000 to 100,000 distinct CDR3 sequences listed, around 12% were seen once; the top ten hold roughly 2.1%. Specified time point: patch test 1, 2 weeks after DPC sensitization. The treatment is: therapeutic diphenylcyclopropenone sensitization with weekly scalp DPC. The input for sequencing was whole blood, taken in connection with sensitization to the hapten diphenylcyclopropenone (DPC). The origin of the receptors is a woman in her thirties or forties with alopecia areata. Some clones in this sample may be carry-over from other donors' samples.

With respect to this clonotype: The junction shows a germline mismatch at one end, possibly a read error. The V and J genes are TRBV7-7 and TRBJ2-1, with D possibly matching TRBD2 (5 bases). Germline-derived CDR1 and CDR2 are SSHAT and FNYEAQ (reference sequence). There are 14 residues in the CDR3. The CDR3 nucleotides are TGTGCTAGCAGCTTGCTAGCATCAAACAATGAGCAGTTCTTC. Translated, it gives CASSLLASNNEQFF.

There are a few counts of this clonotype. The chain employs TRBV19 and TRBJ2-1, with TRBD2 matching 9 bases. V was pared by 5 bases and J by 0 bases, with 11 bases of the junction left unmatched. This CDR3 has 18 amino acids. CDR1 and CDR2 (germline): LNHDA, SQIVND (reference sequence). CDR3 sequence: CASSLASGTQSSYNEQFF. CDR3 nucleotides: TGTGCCAGTAGTCTGGCTAGCGGGACTCAAAGCTCCTACAATGAGCAGTTCTTC.

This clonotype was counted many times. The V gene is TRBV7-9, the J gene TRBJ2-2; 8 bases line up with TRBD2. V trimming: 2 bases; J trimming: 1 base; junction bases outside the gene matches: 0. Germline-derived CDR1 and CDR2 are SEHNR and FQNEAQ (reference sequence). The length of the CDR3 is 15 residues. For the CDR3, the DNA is TGTGCCAGCAGCTTAACTAGCGGGAACACCGGGGAGCTGTTTTTT. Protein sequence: CASSLTSGNTGELFF.

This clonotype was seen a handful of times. CDR3 loop: CASSPGTGTYGYTF. The CDR3 nucleotides read TGTGCCAGCAGCCCCGGGACAGGGACTTATGGCTACACCTTC. The chain has TRBV4-2 and TRBJ1-2, with 9 positions matching TRBD1. Germline V CDR1 and CDR2: LGHNA, YNFKEQ. This CDR3 region has 14 residues. J was trimmed by 5 bases and V by 4 bases; bases with no gene match: 5.

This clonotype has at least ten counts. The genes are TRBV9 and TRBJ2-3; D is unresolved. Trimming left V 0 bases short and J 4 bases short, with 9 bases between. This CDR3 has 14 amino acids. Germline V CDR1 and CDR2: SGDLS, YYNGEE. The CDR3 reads CASSVDYKPDTQYF. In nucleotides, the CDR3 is TGTGCCAGCAGCGTAGACTACAAACCAGATACGCAGTATTTT.

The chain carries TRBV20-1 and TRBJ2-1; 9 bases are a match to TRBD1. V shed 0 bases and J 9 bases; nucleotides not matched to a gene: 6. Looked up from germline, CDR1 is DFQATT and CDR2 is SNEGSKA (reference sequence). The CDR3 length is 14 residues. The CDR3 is CSAREITGGGEQFF. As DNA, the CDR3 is TGCAGTGCTAGAGAGATTACAGGGGGCGGTGAGCAGTTCTTC.

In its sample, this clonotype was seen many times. CDR3 residues: CASSLRTGTSHNEQFF. The CDR3 nucleotides are TGTGCCAGCAGCTTGAGAACCGGGACTAGCCACAATGAGCAGTTCTTC. V gene TRBV11-3 combines with J gene TRBJ2-1; TRBD2 agrees at 9 bases. Germline V gene lookup returns CDR1 SGHNT and CDR2 YENEEA. The CDR3 is 16 residues long. V lost 3 bases to trimming and J lost 5 bases; unmatched junction nucleotides: 8.

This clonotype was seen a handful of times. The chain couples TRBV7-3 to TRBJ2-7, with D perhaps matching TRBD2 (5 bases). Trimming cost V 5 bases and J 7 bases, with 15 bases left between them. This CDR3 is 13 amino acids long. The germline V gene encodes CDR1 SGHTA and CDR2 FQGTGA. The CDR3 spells CASSANEGGEQYF. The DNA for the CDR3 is TGTGCCAGCAGCGCCAACGAGGGCGGGGAGCAGTACTTC.

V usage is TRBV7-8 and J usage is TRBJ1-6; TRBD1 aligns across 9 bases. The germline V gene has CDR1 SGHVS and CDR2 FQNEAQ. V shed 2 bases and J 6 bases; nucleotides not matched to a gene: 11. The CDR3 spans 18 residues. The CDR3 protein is CASSLFRGGQGLNSPLHF. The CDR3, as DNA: TGTGCCAGCAGCTTATTCCGGGGGGGACAGGGACTTAATTCACCCCTCCACTTT.

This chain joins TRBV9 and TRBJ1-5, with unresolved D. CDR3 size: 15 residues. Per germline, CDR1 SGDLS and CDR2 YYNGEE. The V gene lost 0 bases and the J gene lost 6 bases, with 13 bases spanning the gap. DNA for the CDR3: TGTGCCAGCAGCGTAGGGCGGTCAGGCGGTCAGCCCCAGCATTTT. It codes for CASSVGRSGGQPQHF.

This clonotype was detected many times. The CDR3 here is CASSWVAVSGANVLTF. The CDR3 DNA reads TGTGCCAGCAGCTGGGTGGCGGTATCCGGGGCCAACGTCCTGACTTTC. J is TRBJ2-6 and V is TRBV7-9; no clear D gene. The CDR3 sequence is 16 residues long. CDR1 is SEHNR and CDR2 is FQNEAQ in the germline V gene (reference sequence). Trimming pared 4 bases from V and 4 bases from J, leaving 14 bases between.

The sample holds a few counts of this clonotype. CDR3 DNA sequence: TGTGCCAGCAGTTACCAGGGGATTGGTCAGCCCCAGCATTTT. Its protein product is CASSYQGIGQPQHF. The rearrangement joins TRBV6-2 or TRBV6-3 to TRBJ1-5, with D possibly matching TRBD1 (6 bases). This CDR3 has 14 amino acids. The germline gives CDR1 MNHEY, CDR2 SVGEGT. V was pared by 2 bases and J by 6 bases, with 11 bases between.

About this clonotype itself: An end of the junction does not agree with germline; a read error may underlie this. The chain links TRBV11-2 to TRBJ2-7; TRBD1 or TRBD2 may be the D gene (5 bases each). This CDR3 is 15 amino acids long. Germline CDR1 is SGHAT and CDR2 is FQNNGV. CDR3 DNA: TGTGCCAGCAGCTTAGATAGGGCAGGCAGGGAGCAGCAGAACTTC. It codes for CASSLDRAGREQQNF.

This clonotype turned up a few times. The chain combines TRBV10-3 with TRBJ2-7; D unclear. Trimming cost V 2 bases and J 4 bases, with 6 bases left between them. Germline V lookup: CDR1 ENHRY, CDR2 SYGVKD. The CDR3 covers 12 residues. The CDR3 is CAISEAAYEQYF. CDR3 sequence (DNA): TGTGCCATCAGTGAGGCGGCTTACGAGCAGTACTTC.

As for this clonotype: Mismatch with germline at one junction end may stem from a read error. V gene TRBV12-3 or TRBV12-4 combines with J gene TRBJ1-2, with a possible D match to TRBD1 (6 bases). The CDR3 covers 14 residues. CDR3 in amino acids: CAGSGWDTPYGYTF. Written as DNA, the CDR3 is TGTGCCGGCAGTGGATGGGACACCCCCTATGGCTACACCTTC.

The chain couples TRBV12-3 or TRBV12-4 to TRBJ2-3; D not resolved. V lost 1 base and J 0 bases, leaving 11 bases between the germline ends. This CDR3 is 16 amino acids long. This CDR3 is CASSLGRRPSTDTQYF. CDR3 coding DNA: TGTGCCAGCAGTTTAGGTCGCCGACCTAGCACAGATACGCAGTATTTT.

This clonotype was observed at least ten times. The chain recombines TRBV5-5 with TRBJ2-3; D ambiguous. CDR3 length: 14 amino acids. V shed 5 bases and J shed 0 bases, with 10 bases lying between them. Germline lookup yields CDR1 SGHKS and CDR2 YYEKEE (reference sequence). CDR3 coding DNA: TGTGCCAGCAGAAAGATAGATAGCACAGATACGCAGTATTTT. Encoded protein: CASRKIDSTDTQYF.

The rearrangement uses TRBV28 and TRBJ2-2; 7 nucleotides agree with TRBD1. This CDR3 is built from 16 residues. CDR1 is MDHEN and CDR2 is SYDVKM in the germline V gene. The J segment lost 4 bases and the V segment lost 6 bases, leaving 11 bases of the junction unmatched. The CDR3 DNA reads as TGTGCCAGCAGCTCCCGGATAGGGGGCGGCACCGGGGAGCTGTTTTTT. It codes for CASSSRIGGGTGELFF.

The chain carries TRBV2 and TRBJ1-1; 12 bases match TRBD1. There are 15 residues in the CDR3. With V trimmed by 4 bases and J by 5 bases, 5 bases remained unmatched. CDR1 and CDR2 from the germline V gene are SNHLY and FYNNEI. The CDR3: CASSARGQGATEAFF. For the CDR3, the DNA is TGTGCCAGCAGTGCAAGGGGACAGGGGGCTACTGAAGCTTTCTTT.

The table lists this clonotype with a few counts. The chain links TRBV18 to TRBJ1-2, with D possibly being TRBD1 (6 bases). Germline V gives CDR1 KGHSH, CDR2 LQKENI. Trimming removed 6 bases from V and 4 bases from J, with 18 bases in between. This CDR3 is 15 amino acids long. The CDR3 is CASSEYSRGPYGYTF. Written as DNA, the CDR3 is TGTGCCAGCTCGGAGTATTCACGGGGGCCCTATGGCTACACCTTC.

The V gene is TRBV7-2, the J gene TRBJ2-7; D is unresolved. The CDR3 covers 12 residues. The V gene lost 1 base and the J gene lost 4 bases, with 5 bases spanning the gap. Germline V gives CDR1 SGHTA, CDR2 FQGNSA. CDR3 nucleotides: TGTGCCAGCAGCTTAGGACGGTACGAGCAGTACTTC. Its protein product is CASSLGRYEQYF.

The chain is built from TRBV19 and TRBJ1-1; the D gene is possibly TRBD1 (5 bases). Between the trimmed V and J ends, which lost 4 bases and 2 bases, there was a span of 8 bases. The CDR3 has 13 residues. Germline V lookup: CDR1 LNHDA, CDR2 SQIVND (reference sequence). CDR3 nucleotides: TGTGCCAGTAGTAGGGACGGTAACACTGAAGCTTTCTTT. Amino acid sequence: CASSRDGNTEAFF.

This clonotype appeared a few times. The CDR3 DNA sequence: TGCAGTGCTAGCCAGTCTTCGCGAGAGACCCAGTACTTC. This codes for CSASQSSRETQYF. This rearrangement joins TRBV20-1 to TRBJ2-5, with D unclear. The V end was cut by 3 bases, the J end by 4 bases, with 12 bases between. Germline lookup yields CDR1 DFQATT and CDR2 SNEGSKA (reference sequence). This CDR3 spans 13 amino acids.

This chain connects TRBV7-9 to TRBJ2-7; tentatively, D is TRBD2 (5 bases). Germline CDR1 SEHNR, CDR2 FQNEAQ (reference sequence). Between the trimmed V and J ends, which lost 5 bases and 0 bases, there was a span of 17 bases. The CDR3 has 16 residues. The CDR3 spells CASSGRAALSSYEQYF. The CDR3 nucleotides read TGTGCCAGCAGCGGGAGAGCTGCCTTAAGCTCCTACGAGCAGTACTTC. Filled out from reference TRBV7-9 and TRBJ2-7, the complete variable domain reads DTGVSQNPRHKITKRGQNVTFRCDPISEHNRLYWYRQTLGQGPEFLTYFQNEAQLEKSRLLSDRFSAERPKGSFSTLEIQRTEQGDSAMYLCASSGRAALSSYEQYFGPGTRLTVT.

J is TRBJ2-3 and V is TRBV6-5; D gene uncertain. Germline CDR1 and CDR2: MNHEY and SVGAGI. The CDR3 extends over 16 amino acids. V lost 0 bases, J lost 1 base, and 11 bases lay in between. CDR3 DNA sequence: TGTGCCAGCAGTTACTCAGGGAAGTTGGGCACAGATACGCAGTATTTT. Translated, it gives CASSYSGKLGTDTQYF.

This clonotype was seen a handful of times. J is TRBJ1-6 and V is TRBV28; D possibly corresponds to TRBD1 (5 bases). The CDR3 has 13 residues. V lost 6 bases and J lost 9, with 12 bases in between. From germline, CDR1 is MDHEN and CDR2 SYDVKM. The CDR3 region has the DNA TGTGCCAGCAGCACCAGGGTTGTTTCACCCCTCCACTTT. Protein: CASSTRVVSPLHF.

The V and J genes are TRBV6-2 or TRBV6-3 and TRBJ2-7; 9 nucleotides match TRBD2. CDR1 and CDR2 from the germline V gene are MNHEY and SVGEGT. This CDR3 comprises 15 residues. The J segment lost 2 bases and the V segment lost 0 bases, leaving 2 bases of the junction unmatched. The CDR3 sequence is CASSYSGGRAYEQYF. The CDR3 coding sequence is TGTGCCAGCAGTTACTCGGGCGGGAGGGCCTACGAGCAGTACTTC.

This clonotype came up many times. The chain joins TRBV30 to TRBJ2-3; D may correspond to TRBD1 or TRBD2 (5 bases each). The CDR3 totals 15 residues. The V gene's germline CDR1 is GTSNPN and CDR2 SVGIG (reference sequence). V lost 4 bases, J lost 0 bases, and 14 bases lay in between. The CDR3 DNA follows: TGTGCCTGGACCTTGGGACCGTTTAGCACAGATACGCAGTATTTT. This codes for CAWTLGPFSTDTQYF.

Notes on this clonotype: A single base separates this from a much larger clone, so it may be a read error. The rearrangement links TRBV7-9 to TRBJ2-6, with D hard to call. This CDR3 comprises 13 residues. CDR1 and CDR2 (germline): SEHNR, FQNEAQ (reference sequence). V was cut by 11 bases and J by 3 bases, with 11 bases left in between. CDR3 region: CAGLNYGANVLTF. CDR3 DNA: TGTGCCGGCCTTAACTATGGGGCCAACGTCCTGACTTTC.

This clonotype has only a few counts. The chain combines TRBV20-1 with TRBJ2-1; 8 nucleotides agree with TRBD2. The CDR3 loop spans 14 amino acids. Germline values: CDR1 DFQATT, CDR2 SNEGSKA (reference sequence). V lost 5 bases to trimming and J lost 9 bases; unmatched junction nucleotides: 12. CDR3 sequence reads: CSAPNGLAEGEQFF. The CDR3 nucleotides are TGCAGTGCTCCGAATGGACTAGCCGAGGGTGAGCAGTTCTTC.